The clone carrying this T cell receptor (beta chain) was recorded at least ten times. The antigen is not known. Preparation of the TCRbeta library involved a method that used unique molecular identifiers. Using its own MiXCR run on the PCR reads, TCRdb lists one record per CDR3 protein. The data hold about 290,000 distinct CDR3 sequences, with roughly 7.8% observed a single time. These data are taken from a study of T-cell reconstitution after alpha-beta-depleted transplantation in children. Study-wide points: In some patients, recipient T cells and intrathymic progenitors surviving conditioning explained high day-60 diversity. Several hundred expanded graft clones reportedly supplied alpha-beta T cells about two months after transplant. The authors attributed T-cell counts and diversity one year after transplant mostly to newly produced T cells.

J lost 6 bases, V lost 1 base, and 16 bases had no gene match. The CDR3 is 17 amino acids. Germline-derived CDR1 and CDR2 are SQVTM and ANQGSEA. Source: peripheral blood, taken 360 days after TCRalphabeta/CD19-depleted stem cell transplant. The source of this sequence is a female patient between 2 and 10 years old who had a stem cell transplant for Fanconi anemia, so the T cells may come from the graft donor. The chain is built from TRBV29-1 and TRBJ2-3; TRBD2 matches 7 bases. CDR3 bases: TGCAGCGTTGAAGGCCCCGGACTAGTCGAGTTCGTCGATACGCAGTATTTT. Protein sequence: CSVEGPGLVEFVDTQYF.